The 16 T cell receptor beta chains listed next were all sequenced from one sample in a study of T cells in Graves' hyperthyroidism and ophthalmopathy. TCR beta CDR3 regions were amplified from RNA. An initial round of RT-PCR targeting the TCR CDR3 relied on the HTBI primer set. TCRdb analysed the multiplex PCR reads with MiXCR anew, one entry per CDR3 protein. Found here are more than 600,000 distinct CDR3 sequences, 16% of them singletons; the top ten hold about 8.4%. Sequenced: blood. Source of these receptors: a man between 18 and 29 years old with Graves' hyperthyroidism.

This clonotype was observed a few times. The V gene is TRBV20-1, the J gene TRBJ2-7; tentative D call: TRBD1 (7 bases). V was cut by 0 bases and J by 2 bases, with 14 bases left in between. Germline CDR1 reads DFQATT; CDR2 reads SNEGSKA (reference sequence). The CDR3 is 15 amino acids. CDR3 sequence: CSARDGGGGPYEQYF. The CDR3 bases are TGCAGTGCTAGAGATGGAGGAGGGGGCCCCTACGAGCAGTACTTC.

This rearrangement joins TRBV4-1 to TRBJ2-1; D is unresolved. CDR3 length equals 17 residues. Trimming removed 3 bases at V and 0 bases at J, with 15 bases between. CDR1 is MGHRA and CDR2 is YSYEKL in the germline V gene. The CDR3, as DNA: TGCGCCAGCAGCCAGAATCATGGCGGAAGCTCCTACAATGAGCAGTTCTTC. The encoded protein is CASSQNHGGSSYNEQFF.

The sample holds a few counts of this clonotype. This sequence joins TRBV6-1 and TRBJ1-5; D perhaps matches TRBD1 (5 bases). Germline values: CDR1 MNHNS, CDR2 SASEGT. The CDR3 loop spans 16 amino acids. V was trimmed by 6 bases and J by 3 bases, leaving 18 bases between them. DNA of the CDR3: TGTGCCAGCAGACTTAGAGGCCAGGGTTTCAATCAGCCCCAGCATTTT. As protein: CASRLRGQGFNQPQHF.

This clonotype has a count of ten or more. The chain couples TRBV25-1 to TRBJ2-3, with TRBD2 matching 9 bases. The CDR3 runs 15 residues. With 6 bases clipped from V and 0 bases from J, the junction kept 4 bases outside the gene matches. Germline values: CDR1 MGHDK, CDR2 SYGVNS. CDR3 region: CASSSGLASTDTQYF. CDR3 in DNA: TGTGCCAGCAGCTCTGGACTAGCGAGCACAGATACGCAGTATTTT.

The chain recombines TRBV12-3 or TRBV12-4 with TRBJ2-1; D gene ambiguous. Deletions cut 7 bases from V and 2 bases from J, with 12 bases between. There are 14 residues in the CDR3. Written as DNA, the CDR3 is TGTGCCAGCATCGCTGACCGTGCCTACAATGAGCAGTTCTTC. Its translation: CASIADRAYNEQFF.

The chain recombines TRBV6-5 with TRBJ2-4; a possible D gene is TRBD1 (6 bases). Germline CDR1 MNHEY, CDR2 SVGAGI. Trimming took 5 bases from V and 7 from J, leaving 21 bases between them. There are 16 residues in the CDR3. The CDR3 is CASSQLQGNSVNIQYF. The DNA for the CDR3 is TGTGCCAGCAGTCAACTACAGGGTAACTCTGTGAACATTCAGTACTTC.

This clonotype was seen only a few times. J is TRBJ2-1 and V is TRBV18, with a possible D match to TRBD2 (5 bases). Germline V CDR1 and CDR2: KGHSH, LQKENI. Trimming took 5 bases from V and 2 from J, leaving 13 bases between them. The CDR3 is made up of 15 amino acids. The CDR3 spells CASSDGVTPYNEQFF. DNA for the CDR3: TGTGCCAGCTCAGACGGGGTCACCCCCTACAATGAGCAGTTCTTC.

The chain has TRBV10-2 and TRBJ2-4; tentatively, D is TRBD1 or TRBD2 (5 bases each). There are 15 residues in the CDR3. The germline V and J ends were trimmed by 3 bases and 1 base, with 10 bases remaining between them. CDR1 and CDR2 (germline): WSHSY, SAAADI. The chain's CDR3 is CASSDLGRAKNIQYF. The CDR3 DNA is TGCGCCAGCAGTGACCTGGGACGGGCCAAAAACATTCAGTACTTC.

This chain uses TRBV6-1 with TRBJ2-1; the D is unclear. Germline values: CDR1 MNHNS, CDR2 SASEGT. Trimming shortened V by 5 bases and J by 1 base, and 9 bases separated the two germline ends. This CDR3 region has 14 residues. The DNA of the CDR3 is TGTGCCAGCAGTCGACTGAATTCCTACAATGAGCAGTTCTTC. As protein: CASSRLNSYNEQFF.

This clonotype was seen at least ten times. V usage is TRBV7-3 and J usage is TRBJ2-5; D may correspond to TRBD1 or TRBD2 (7 bases each). Looked up from germline, CDR1 is SGHTA and CDR2 is FQGTGA. The CDR3 contains 15 residues. The ends were cut back, 2 bases at V and 5 bases at J, with 15 bases in the middle. The CDR3 here is CASSLRGVTGETQYF. DNA for the CDR3: TGTGCCAGCAGCTTACGGGGGGTGACAGGGGAGACCCAGTACTTC.

This clonotype occurred a few times. The V call is TRBV28, the J call TRBJ2-2, with no clear D. The germline CDR1 and CDR2 sequences are MDHEN and SYDVKM. The CDR3 loop spans 15 amino acids. V shed 2 bases and J shed 7 bases, with 14 bases lying between them. The CDR3 reads CASSLLTPTGGELFF. CDR3 DNA: TGTGCCAGCAGTTTACTTACACCGACGGGCGGGGAGCTGTTTTTT. Full variable domain (outside the CDR3, taken from reference TRBV28 and TRBJ2-2): DVKVTQSSRYLVKRTGEKVFLECVQDMDHENMFWYRQDPGLGLRLIYFSYDVKMKEKGDIPEGYSVSREKKERFSLILESASTNQTSMYLCASSLLTPTGGELFFGEGSRLTVL.

This clonotype came up a few times. The V gene is TRBV20-1, the J gene TRBJ2-1, with 7 bases aligning to TRBD1. From germline, CDR1 is DFQATT and CDR2 SNEGSKA (reference sequence). The CDR3 runs 16 residues. The V segment lost 0 bases and the J segment 3 bases; nucleotides outside the gene matches: 8. The CDR3 DNA reads TGCAGTGCTAGAGACCTTAACAGGGGAAACTACAATGAGCAGTTCTTC. This translates into CSARDLNRGNYNEQFF.

Points on this clonotype: It may be a read error: a sequence one base away is much more abundant. V usage is TRBV30 and J usage is TRBJ2-7; the D gene is possibly TRBD1 (7 bases). This CDR3 has 13 residues. In germline, CDR1 is GTSNPN, CDR2 SVGIG (reference sequence). CDR3 amino acids: CTWRAGGRYEQYF. The CDR3 coding sequence is TGTACCTGGAGGGCAGGGGGTAGATACGAGCAGTACTTC.

CDR3 amino acids: CATSRDMEGNPYGYTF. Written as DNA, the CDR3 is TGTGCCACCAGCAGAGATATGGAGGGGAACCCCTATGGCTACACCTTC. The chain couples TRBV15 to TRBJ1-2; TRBD1 is a possible D gene (5 bases). Trimming stripped 0 bases from V and 4 bases from J, with 15 bases between. This CDR3 spans 16 amino acids. The germline V gene encodes CDR1 LNHNV and CDR2 YYDKDF (reference sequence). The full variable domain, completed using reference TRBV15 and TRBJ1-2, is DAMVIQNPRYQVTQFGKPVTLSCSQTLNHNVMYWYQQKSSQAPKLLFHYYDKDFNNEADTPDNFQSRRPNTSFCFLDIRSPGLGDTAMYLCATSRDMEGNPYGYTFGSGTRLTVV.

There are many counts of this clonotype. The chain combines TRBV2 with TRBJ1-6; D is uncertain. Deletions cut 10 bases from V and 0 bases from J, with 10 bases between. The CDR3 loop spans 14 amino acids. Germline-derived CDR1 and CDR2 are SNHLY and FYNNEI. As DNA, the CDR3 is TGTGCCACCGGGGTGAGCTCCTATAATTCACCCCTCCACTTT. Its protein product is CATGVSSYNSPLHF.

The genes are TRBV9 and TRBJ2-7; D is possibly TRBD1 or TRBD2 (5 bases each). The CDR3 loop spans 15 amino acids. V lost 0 bases and J lost 0, with 10 bases in between. Germline V gene sequence: CDR1 SGDLS, CDR2 YYNGEE. CDR3 sequence reads: CASSVEPGTSYEQYF. CDR3 bases: TGTGCCAGCAGCGTAGAACCAGGGACCTCCTACGAGCAGTACTTC.